This T cell receptor (beta chain) came from a study of T cells in Graves' hyperthyroidism and ophthalmopathy. Exclusion of a patient resulted from uncontrolled infection, other autoimmune disease, pregnancy or lactation. The PBMCs studied were ones that came from 8.5 to 10 ml fresh peripheral blood. This clonotype was picked up many times. Deletions cut 3 bases from V and 2 bases from J, with 11 bases between. This CDR3 has 13 residues. Germline V gene lookup returns CDR1 GTSNPN and CDR2 SVGIG (reference sequence). Amplification targeted TCR beta CDR3 regions from RNA transcripts. The TCR CDR3 was amplified in a first-round RT-PCR using the HTBI primer set. TCRdb re-called the multiplex PCR reads with MiXCR, one entry per CDR3 protein. The table lists approximately 400,000 distinct CDR3 sequences, approximately 15% of them singletons.

V gene TRBV30 combines with J gene TRBJ2-7, with D unresolved. Specimen: blood. This clonotype originated in a woman aged 60-70 years with Graves' hyperthyroidism. Here the CDR3 reads CAWRLSAAYEQYF. In DNA form, the CDR3 reads TGTGCCTGGAGGTTGTCGGCCGCCTACGAGCAGTACTTC.